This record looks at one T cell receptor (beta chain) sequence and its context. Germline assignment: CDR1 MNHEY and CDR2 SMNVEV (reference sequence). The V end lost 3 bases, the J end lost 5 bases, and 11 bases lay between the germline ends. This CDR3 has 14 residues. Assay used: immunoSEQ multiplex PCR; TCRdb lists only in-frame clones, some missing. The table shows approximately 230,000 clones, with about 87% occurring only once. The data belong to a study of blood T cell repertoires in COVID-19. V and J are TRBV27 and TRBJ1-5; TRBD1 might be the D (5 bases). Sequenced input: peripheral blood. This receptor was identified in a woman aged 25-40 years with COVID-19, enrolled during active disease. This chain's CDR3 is CASSFRPGDQPQHF. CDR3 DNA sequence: TGTGCCAGCAGTTTTCGACCGGGGGATCAGCCCCAGCATTTT.